This passage covers 27 T cell receptor beta chains from one sample sequenced in a study of response to subunit inactivated influenza vaccine. TCRdb redid the calling of the RT-PCR reads with MiXCR, one entry per CDR3 protein. Here the sample spans approximately 250,000 distinct CDR3 sequences, approximately 12% being singletons. The specimen comprised non-naive T cells sorted from PBMCs, sampled around 14 days before vaccination. These receptors came from a man between 45 and 60 years old who received an inactivated influenza vaccine.

The J gene is TRBJ2-7, the V gene TRBV11-2; 13 bases fit TRBD2. The germline gives CDR1 SGHAT, CDR2 FQNNGV. The CDR3 covers 18 residues. V lost 4 bases and J lost 2; bases outside the gene matches: 11. In DNA, the CDR3 is TGTGCCAGCAGCTCACGGGGCCAAACTAGCGGGAGGGCCTACGAGCAGTACTTC. This sequence encodes CASSSRGQTSGRAYEQYF.

This chain uses TRBV5-5 with TRBJ2-7; D call uncertain. Germline assignment: CDR1 SGHKS and CDR2 YYEKEE (reference sequence). The CDR3 runs to 12 residues. Trimming stripped 2 bases from V and 4 bases from J, with 7 bases between. As DNA, the CDR3 is TGTGCCAGCAGCTTAATGTTATACGAGCAGTACTTC. It specifies CASSLMLYEQYF. The full variable domain, in which reference TRBV5-5 and TRBJ2-7 provide the parts outside the CDR3, is DAGVTQSPTHLIKTRGQQVTLRCSPISGHKSVSWYQQVLGQGPQFIFQYYEKEERGRGNFPDRFSARQFPNYSSELNVNALLLGDSALYLCASSLMLYEQYFGPGTRLTVT.

V and J are TRBV11-2 and TRBJ1-4, with D uncertain. There are 12 residues in the CDR3. The V gene lost 4 bases and the J gene lost 7 bases, with 7 bases spanning the gap. CDR1 SGHAT and CDR2 FQNNGV come from the germline V gene. The CDR3 sequence: CASSSWGEKLFF. The CDR3 DNA follows: TGTGCCAGCAGCTCGTGGGGTGAAAAACTGTTTTTT.

This clonotype was picked up a small number of times. The V gene is TRBV6-2 or TRBV6-3, the J gene TRBJ2-2, with D possibly TRBD2 on 6 matching bases. The CDR3 runs to 15 residues. Germline CDR1 is MNHEY and CDR2 is SVGEGT. The V gene lost 6 bases and the J gene lost 4 bases, with 15 bases spanning the gap. This CDR3 is CASSKEGTGTGELFF. The CDR3 nucleotides read TGTGCCAGCAGCAAGGAGGGTACGGGCACCGGGGAGCTGTTTTTT.

V gene TRBV6-5 combines with J gene TRBJ2-5; 9 positions match TRBD1. Germline-derived CDR1 and CDR2 are MNHEY and SVGAGI. Trimming at V came to 6 bases and at J to 5 bases, leaving 10 bases not matched to a gene. The CDR3 totals 15 residues. The CDR3 DNA reads TGTGCCAGCAGCTACGGGACAGGGCGGCTCGAGACCCAGTACTTC. It is translated as CASSYGTGRLETQYF.

The chain recombines TRBV9 with TRBJ2-4, with TRBD1 identical over 7 bases. CDR3 length: 14 residues. After removal of 1 base from V and 8 bases from J, the junction contained 6 bases not matched to a gene. From germline, CDR1 is SGDLS and CDR2 YYNGEE. In nucleotides, the CDR3 is TGTGCCAGCAGCGTATCCAGACAGGGCGACATTCAGTACTTC. Protein product: CASSVSRQGDIQYF.

This clonotype was detected many times. The chain employs TRBV14 and TRBJ1-4; unclear D gene. V lost 0 bases and J lost 4, with 9 bases in between. This CDR3 region has 15 residues. From germline, CDR1 is SGHDN and CDR2 FVKESK. The DNA for the CDR3 is TGTGCCAGCAGCCAAGAGGTGGCTTTTAATGAAAAACTGTTTTTT. This codes for CASSQEVAFNEKLFF.

V and J are TRBV12-3 or TRBV12-4 and TRBJ2-1; no reliable D call. The CDR3 sequence is 12 residues long. V was trimmed by 5 bases and J by 6 bases, leaving 8 bases between them. CDR3 in amino acids: CASSQNGNEQFF. The CDR3 region has the DNA TGTGCCAGCAGTCAAAACGGCAATGAGCAGTTCTTC.

This clonotype was found a few times. The chain employs TRBV11-2 and TRBJ1-1; tentatively, D is TRBD1 (5 bases). V was cut by 0 bases and J by 6 bases, with 17 bases left in between. From germline, CDR1 is SGHAT and CDR2 FQNNGV. The CDR3 loop spans 16 amino acids. The CDR3 reads CASSLDRGSLASEAFF. Here the CDR3 DNA reads TGTGCCAGCAGCTTAGATAGGGGTAGTCTGGCTTCTGAAGCTTTCTTT. The full variable domain, completed using reference TRBV11-2 and TRBJ1-1, is EAGVAQSPRYKIIEKRQSVAFWCNPISGHATLYWYQQILGQGPKLLIQFQNNGVVDDSQLPKDRFSAERLKGVDSTLKIQPAKLEDSAVYLCASSLDRGSLASEAFFGQGTRLTVV.

The chain joins TRBV7-9 to TRBJ2-5; D is perhaps TRBD1 or TRBD2 (5 bases each). CDR1 SEHNR and CDR2 FQNEAQ come from the germline V gene (reference sequence). The CDR3 length is 15 residues. Trimming shortened V by 1 base and J by 5 bases, and 14 bases separated the two germline ends. CDR3 residues: CASSLENRPGETQYF. CDR3 nucleotides: TGTGCCAGCAGCTTAGAAAACAGGCCGGGGGAGACCCAGTACTTC.

This clonotype was observed at least ten times. The chain couples TRBV6-2 or TRBV6-3 to TRBJ2-7; the D is unclear. The germline CDR1 and CDR2 sequences are MNHEY and SVGEGT. The V gene lost 4 bases and the J gene lost 1 base, with 14 bases spanning the gap. The CDR3 is 15 residues long. The CDR3 protein is CASSSTSRTSYEQYF. CDR3 nucleotide sequence: TGTGCCAGCAGTTCAACTTCCCGAACTTCCTACGAGCAGTACTTC.

This clonotype was detected many times. The rearrangement joins TRBV10-3 to TRBJ2-1; 10 nucleotides match TRBD1. The V gene's germline CDR1 is ENHRY and CDR2 SYGVKD. Germline trimming cut 11 bases from V and 3 bases from J; bases unmatched to any gene: 4. This CDR3 region has 13 residues. DNA for the CDR3: TGTGCCGCTCGGGACAGGGGCTACAATGAGCAGTTCTTC. Protein product: CAARDRGYNEQFF.

This clonotype was observed at least ten times. The gene calls are TRBV5-5 and TRBJ2-5; a possible D gene is TRBD2 (6 bases). This CDR3 has 16 amino acids. Trimming stripped 0 bases from V and 5 bases from J, with 17 bases between. Germline CDR1 reads SGHKS; CDR2 reads YYEKEE (reference sequence). The CDR3 sequence: CASSLGRGRGSETQYF. CDR3 DNA sequence: TGTGCCAGCAGCTTGGGGCGGGGTAGGGGTTCGGAGACCCAGTACTTC.

In regard to this clonotype: A read error is possible here, since a much larger clone lies one base away. The gene calls are TRBV20-1 and TRBJ2-7; 13 bases line up with TRBD2. V was pared by 7 bases and J by 6 bases, with 9 bases of the junction left unmatched. The CDR3 totals 14 residues. Germline-derived CDR1 and CDR2 are DFQATT and SNEGSKA (reference sequence). The CDR3, as DNA: TGCAGTGGGACCAGGACTAGCGGGGGTGGCGAGCAGTACTTC. This translates into CSGTRTSGGGEQYF.

This clonotype came up many times. This chain uses TRBV20-1 with TRBJ2-7; TRBD1 agrees at 7 bases. The CDR3 extends over 15 amino acids. Looked up from germline, CDR1 is DFQATT and CDR2 is SNEGSKA (reference sequence). Trimming removed 0 bases from V and 3 bases from J; junction bases left unmatched: 8. CDR3 sequence (DNA): TGCAGTGCTAGAGATCATGTGGGGACAGTCTACGAGCAGTACTTC. Its protein is CSARDHVGTVYEQYF.

The chain is built from TRBV27 and TRBJ2-5, with TRBD2 as a possible D gene (5 bases). This CDR3 spans 13 amino acids. Germline V lookup: CDR1 MNHEY, CDR2 SMNVEV (reference sequence). With 5 bases removed from V and 4 bases from J, the gap between germline ends came to 11 bases. The CDR3 loop is CASSISRGETQYF. The CDR3, as DNA: TGTGCCAGCAGTATCAGCCGGGGAGAGACCCAGTACTTC.

The chain joins TRBV27 to TRBJ2-1; 11 nucleotides match TRBD2. V lost 2 bases to trimming and J lost 4 bases; unmatched junction nucleotides: 4. The CDR3 loop spans 16 amino acids. The germline CDR1 and CDR2 sequences are MNHEY and SMNVEV (reference sequence). In DNA, the CDR3 is TGTGCCAGCAGTTTAATGGGACTAGCGGCATACAATGAGCAGTTCTTC. This gives the protein CASSLMGLAAYNEQFF.

This clonotype was picked up many times. This rearrangement joins TRBV7-2 to TRBJ2-3, with D perhaps TRBD2 (6 bases). The CDR3 contains 16 residues. Looked up from germline, CDR1 is SGHTA and CDR2 is FQGNSA. V lost 4 bases, J lost 2 bases, and 16 bases lay in between. The CDR3, as DNA: TGTGCCAGCAGCTCGGGACTCCTGGCAAACACAGATACGCAGTATTTT. Translated: CASSSGLLANTDTQYF. The full variable domain, in which reference TRBV7-2 and TRBJ2-3 provide the parts outside the CDR3, is GAGVSQSPSNKVTEKGKDVELRCDPISGHTALYWYRQSLGQGLEFLIYFQGNSAPDKSGLPSDRFSAERTGGSVSTLTIQRTQQEDSAVYLCASSSGLLANTDTQYFGPGTRLTVL.

V usage is TRBV4-3 and J usage is TRBJ2-3; maybe TRBD2 (5 bases). The CDR3 runs 14 residues. V was pared by 0 bases and J by 11 bases, with 15 bases between. Germline CDR1 reads LGHNA; CDR2 reads YSLEER. The CDR3 nucleotides read TGCGCCAGCAGCCAAGAGAGAGGAGGTAGAAAGCAGTATTTT. The encoded protein is CASSQERGGRKQYF.

V gene TRBV20-1 combines with J gene TRBJ1-5; tentative D call: TRBD1 (5 bases). The V end was cut by 3 bases, the J end by 2 bases, with 11 bases between. Germline CDR1 and CDR2: DFQATT and SNEGSKA (reference sequence). The CDR3 has 14 residues. CDR3 region: CSARMGPGNQPQHF. The DNA of the CDR3 is TGCAGTGCTAGGATGGGACCGGGCAATCAGCCCCAGCATTTT.

The gene calls are TRBV20-1 and TRBJ2-7; no clear D gene. This CDR3 spans 11 amino acids. V was cut by 5 bases and J by 6 bases, with 11 bases left in between. Germline V gives CDR1 DFQATT, CDR2 SNEGSKA (reference sequence). CDR3 nucleotides: TGCAGTGCTTCTGTGAACCCCGAGCAGTACTTC. As protein: CSASVNPEQYF.

This clonotype was counted only a few times. The gene calls are TRBV2 and TRBJ2-7; no clear D. Trimming pared 3 bases from V and 2 bases from J, leaving 17 bases between. There are 16 residues in the CDR3. Germline CDR1 SNHLY, CDR2 FYNNEI. CDR3 DNA sequence: TGTGCCAGCAGTGATGGGAAGGGATCCCTCGCCTACGAGCAGTACTTC. Protein: CASSDGKGSLAYEQYF.

The V and J genes are TRBV6-2 or TRBV6-3 and TRBJ2-1; 11 bases match TRBD2. Losses at the gene ends were 2 bases for V and 8 bases for J; bases not matched to a gene: 5. The CDR3 runs 15 residues. Germline assignment: CDR1 MNHEY and CDR2 SVGEGT. Written as DNA, the CDR3 is TGTGCCAGCAGTTACGATAGCGGGGGGGCGGATGAGCAGTTCTTC. This codes for CASSYDSGGADEQFF.

This rearrangement joins TRBV2 to TRBJ2-6; D gene ambiguous. The length of the CDR3 is 13 residues. Trimming pared 7 bases from V and 0 bases from J, leaving 4 bases between. CDR1 is SNHLY and CDR2 is FYNNEI in the germline V gene. The CDR3 is CASTRSGANVLTF. Here the CDR3 DNA reads TGTGCCAGCACCCGCTCTGGGGCCAACGTCCTGACTTTC.

This chain connects TRBV7-8 to TRBJ2-2, with TRBD2 identical over 13 bases. The CDR3 length is 19 residues. The V gene end was trimmed by 4 bases and the J gene end by 1 base; junction bases not matched to a gene: 9. From germline, CDR1 is SGHVS and CDR2 FQNEAQ. CDR3 in DNA: TGTGCCAGCAGCTCGCCCCCGGGACTAGCGGGACGGAACACCGGGGAGCTGTTTTTT. Encoded protein: CASSSPPGLAGRNTGELFF.

This clonotype was recorded a few times. The chain has TRBV4-3 and TRBJ2-1; D remains unclear. Trimming removed 3 bases at V and 9 bases at J, with 12 bases between. The CDR3 has 13 amino acids. CDR1 LGHNA and CDR2 YSLEER come from the germline V gene. In DNA, the CDR3 is TGCGCCAGCAGCCAGTCCGTCTTGACTGAGCAGTTCTTC. Encoded protein: CASSQSVLTEQFF.

This clonotype has a handful of counts. V is TRBV2 and J is TRBJ2-5; D possibly corresponds to TRBD1 (6 bases). Trimming took 1 base from V and 7 from J, leaving 13 bases between them. Germline V gene sequence: CDR1 SNHLY, CDR2 FYNNEI. The CDR3 length is 14 residues. The CDR3 DNA follows: TGTGCCAGCAGTGAAGGAATCAGGGGAGTGACCCAGTACTTC. Protein product: CASSEGIRGVTQYF.